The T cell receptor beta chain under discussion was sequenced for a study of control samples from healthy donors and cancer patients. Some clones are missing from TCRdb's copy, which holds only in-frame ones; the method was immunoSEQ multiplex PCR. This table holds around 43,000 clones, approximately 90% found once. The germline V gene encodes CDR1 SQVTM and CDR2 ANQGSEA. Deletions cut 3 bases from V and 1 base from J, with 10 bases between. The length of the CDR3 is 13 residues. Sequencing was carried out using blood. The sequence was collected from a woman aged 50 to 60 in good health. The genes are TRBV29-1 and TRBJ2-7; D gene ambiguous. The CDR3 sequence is CSVDLGRSYEQYF. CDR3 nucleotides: TGCAGCGTTGACCTAGGACGGTCCTACGAGCAGTACTTC.